The present T cell receptor (beta chain) was sequenced within a study of T cells in localized non-small cell lung cancer. Study results and caveats: Adjacent lung held a median roughly 54 of the top 100 tumor clones. Prolonged overall survival went with higher T cell density in the blood. T cell clonality was highest in uninvolved adjacent lung, above tumor. It remains possible that heterogeneity exists, since only one tumor region was sequenced.

Only in-frame clones appear in the TCRdb table, and some are missing; sequencing was by immunoSEQ multiplex PCR. The top ten hold roughly 6.9% of the sample, which has tens of thousands of clones, 90% to 95% seen once. As to this clone: Its antigen remains unidentified.

The length of the CDR3 is 13 residues. J was trimmed by 12 bases and V by 4 bases; bases with no gene match: 13. Germline V gene lookup returns CDR1 SGHDT and CDR2 YYEEEE. The sample consisted of peripheral blood, taken before any cancer treatment. The chain joins TRBV5-6 to TRBJ2-7, with TRBD1 matching over 7 bases. This clonotype was obtained from a female donor older than 55 with stage I lung adenocarcinoma. In DNA form, the CDR3 reads TGTGCCAGCAGCGGCCGGGGACAGAATTCGCCGTACGTC. It yields the protein CASSGRGQNSPYV.